Following are 25 T cell receptor beta chains from one sample sequenced in a study of cytomegalovirus exposure and HLA in healthy donors. The PCR had 60 Vbeta and 13 Jbeta primers. Assay used: immunoSEQ multiplex PCR; TCRdb lists only in-frame clones, some missing. The sample holds under 150,000 clones; approximately 80% are singletons and the top ten take approximately 3%. Sequenced: PBMCs. The origin of the receptors is a boy between 2 and 10 years old in good health and CMV-seronegative.

V is TRBV6-1 and J is TRBJ2-3; TRBD1 agrees at 12 bases. The germline V gene encodes CDR1 MNHNS and CDR2 SASEGT. The CDR3 loop spans 15 amino acids. V dropped 10 bases and J dropped 4; count of bases not matched to a gene: 9. The DNA of the CDR3 is TGTGCCATAAGTCGGGGACAGGGGGCCGCAGATACGCAGTATTTT. It is translated as CAISRGQGAADTQYF.

This sequence joins TRBV7-6 and TRBJ1-1; D not resolved. V was shortened by 1 base and J by 2 bases, with 11 bases between the two germline ends. CDR1 SGHVS and CDR2 FNYEAQ come from the germline V gene. CDR3 length equals 15 residues. Here the CDR3 DNA reads TGTGCCAGCAGCTTAGTTCCGGTCCCAAACACTGAAGCTTTCTTT. Protein product: CASSLVPVPNTEAFF.

The chain couples TRBV5-6 to TRBJ1-2; D unresolved. Germline CDR1 SGHDT, CDR2 YYEEEE. There are 13 residues in the CDR3. V was shortened by 4 bases and J by 8 bases, with 15 bases between the two germline ends. The CDR3 loop is CASSPPRSNGYTF. The CDR3 DNA reads TGTGCCAGCAGCCCGCCAAGGAGCAACGGCTACACCTTC. The whole variable domain, filled in from reference TRBV5-6 and TRBJ1-2, reads DAGVTQSPTHLIKTRGQQVTLRCSPKSGHDTVSWYQQALGQGPQFIFQYYEEEERQRGNFPDRFSGHQFPNYSSELNVNALLLGDSALYLCASSPPRSNGYTFGSGTRLTVV.

DNA for the CDR3: TGTGCCAGCAGCTTGGGGGAGGGGGTGGCCAAAAACATTCAGTACTTC. Protein sequence: CASSLGEGVAKNIQYF. The rearrangement joins TRBV7-9 to TRBJ2-4; D is possibly TRBD2 (7 bases). This CDR3 is built from 16 residues. Germline CDR1 reads SEHNR; CDR2 reads FQNEAQ (reference sequence). The V and J ends lost 3 bases and 1 base respectively, with 13 bases between them.

In the case of this clone: Different DNA sequences within this sample yield the same CDR3. V and J are TRBV6-5 and TRBJ1-2, with 7 bases aligning to TRBD1. The V and J ends lost 2 bases and 5 bases, in that order; junction bases with no gene match: 11. The CDR3 consists of 16 residues. CDR1 MNHEY and CDR2 SVGAGI come from the germline V gene. This CDR3 is CASSYTNRGAGYGYTF. As DNA, the CDR3 is TGTGCCAGCAGTTACACCAACAGGGGCGCCGGGTATGGCTACACCTTC.

The V gene is TRBV7-6, the J gene TRBJ2-2; 11 bases agree with TRBD2. Germline CDR1 SGHVS, CDR2 FNYEAQ. Trimming at V came to 1 base and at J to 5 bases, leaving 3 bases not matched to a gene. This CDR3 region has 16 residues. The CDR3 loop reads CASSLEIAGGTGELFF. As DNA, the CDR3 is TGTGCCAGCAGCTTAGAAATAGCGGGAGGGACCGGGGAGCTGTTTTTT.

This clone was observed a handful of times. The genes are TRBV15 and TRBJ2-1, with D perhaps TRBD2 (6 bases). Germline V lookup: CDR1 LNHNV, CDR2 YYDKDF (reference sequence). There are 14 residues in the CDR3. V was pared by 5 bases and J by 6 bases, with 14 bases between. The DNA of the CDR3 is TGTGCCACCAGCCCGCAGGGACTCGTCAATGAGCAGTTCTTC. This gives the protein CATSPQGLVNEQFF. Full variable domain (rest looked up from reference TRBV15 and TRBJ2-1): DAMVIQNPRYQVTQFGKPVTLSCSQTLNHNVMYWYQQKSSQAPKLLFHYYDKDFNNEADTPDNFQSRRPNTSFCFLDIRSPGLGDTAMYLCATSPQGLVNEQFFGPGTRLTVL.

V usage is TRBV19 and J usage is TRBJ1-1; the D is unclear. Trimming stripped 5 bases from V and 6 bases from J, with 13 bases between. CDR1 is LNHDA, CDR2 SQIVND, per germline (reference sequence). The CDR3 runs to 13 residues. CDR3 in amino acids: CASSLRGNAEAFF. In DNA, the CDR3 is TGTGCCAGTAGTTTACGGGGAAACGCTGAAGCTTTCTTT.

The chain employs TRBV7-8 and TRBJ2-5; 7 bases agree with TRBD1. The CDR3 sequence is 14 residues long. Trimming took 3 bases from V and 2 from J; bases not matched to a gene: 3. The germline V gene has CDR1 SGHVS and CDR2 FQNEAQ. The CDR3 protein is CASSFPDRQETQYF. Here the CDR3 DNA reads TGTGCCAGCAGCTTCCCGGACAGGCAAGAGACCCAGTACTTC.

The chain couples TRBV11-2 to TRBJ1-4; 9 bases align to TRBD1. Germline V gene data show CDR1 as SGHAT and CDR2 as FQNNGV. The trim removed 4 bases at V and 6 bases at J, leaving 6 bases unmatched. The CDR3 loop spans 15 amino acids. The CDR3 DNA reads as TGTGCCAGCAGCTACGACGGGACAGGGTATGAAAAACTGTTTTTT. This gives the protein CASSYDGTGYEKLFF.

This chain joins TRBV18 and TRBJ2-3; 12 bases align to TRBD2. Losses at the gene ends were 6 bases for V and 10 bases for J; bases not matched to a gene: 11. Per the germline V gene, CDR1 is KGHSH and CDR2 is LQKENI. The CDR3 sequence is 15 residues long. The CDR3 loop is CASSSTSGSPGAQYF. The CDR3 nucleotides are TGTGCCAGCTCGTCGACTAGCGGGAGCCCCGGGGCGCAGTATTTT.

The V call is TRBV4-3, the J call TRBJ1-2, with D unresolved. The germline V gene encodes CDR1 LGHNA and CDR2 YSLEER. V was pared by 1 base and J by 6 bases, with 12 bases between. The CDR3 contains 14 residues. Here the CDR3 reads CASSQVIRVDGYTF. The CDR3 nucleotides are TGCGCCAGCAGCCAAGTTATCCGGGTGGATGGCTACACCTTC.

This clone was counted between two and nine times. The genes are TRBV9 and TRBJ1-5; a weak D match, TRBD1 (5 bases). From germline, CDR1 is SGDLS and CDR2 YYNGEE. This CDR3 spans 15 amino acids. Trimming took 0 bases from V and 7 from J, leaving 14 bases between them. The CDR3: CASSVGVGGEQPQHF. The CDR3 DNA reads TGTGCCAGCAGCGTAGGGGTGGGGGGAGAGCAGCCCCAGCATTTT.

The chain uses TRBV6-6 and TRBJ2-2; perhaps TRBD1 as D (5 bases). CDR1 is MNHNY, CDR2 SVGAGI, per germline (reference sequence). Trimming pared 6 bases from V and 9 bases from J, leaving 11 bases between. The CDR3 contains 12 residues. In DNA form, the CDR3 reads TGTGCCAGCAGCTGGACATCCAGGGAGCTGTTTTTT. It specifies CASSWTSRELFF.

This clone has a handful of counts. This chain connects TRBV15 to TRBJ1-4; 7 bases agree with TRBD1. Trimming took 3 bases from V and 6 from J; bases not matched to a gene: 10. The CDR3 has 16 amino acids. Germline V gene lookup returns CDR1 LNHNV and CDR2 YYDKDF (reference sequence). CDR3 region: CATSRYQTGKDEKLFF. The DNA of the CDR3 is TGTGCCACCAGCAGGTACCAGACAGGGAAGGATGAAAAACTGTTTTTT.

This chain connects TRBV10-2 to TRBJ2-5; 11 bases agree with TRBD1. With 0 bases clipped from V and 0 bases from J, the junction kept 3 bases outside the gene matches. This CDR3 is built from 17 residues. CDR1 is WSHSY and CDR2 is SAAADI in the germline V gene. CDR3 DNA: TGCGCCAGCAGTGAGTCAGGACAGGGGGCCCACCAAGAGACCCAGTACTTC. It translates to CASSESGQGAHQETQYF.

This chain links TRBV7-3 with TRBJ2-4; tentatively, D is TRBD1 (5 bases). In germline, CDR1 is SGHTA, CDR2 FQGTGA. V shed 4 bases and J shed 8 bases, with 12 bases lying between them. This CDR3 region has 13 residues. The CDR3 coding sequence is TGTGCCAGCAGCTCTGGAAAAGGGGACATTCAGTACTTC. As protein: CASSSGKGDIQYF. Supplemented by reference TRBV7-3 and TRBJ2-4, the full variable domain reads GAGVSQTPSNKVTEKGKYVELRCDPISGHTALYWYRQSLGQGPEFLIYFQGTGAADDSGLPNDRFFAVRPEGSVSTLKIQRTERGDSAVYLCASSSGKGDIQYFGAGTRLSVL.

This clone was detected only once. The rearrangement joins TRBV23-1 to TRBJ1-1, with D maybe TRBD1 (5 bases). TRBV23-1 is flagged as an ORF with uncertain function. The CDR3 runs 15 residues. V lost 5 bases, J lost 9 bases, and 22 bases lay in between. The CDR3 DNA follows: TGCGCCAGCAGTTTTGGGGAGGGAGGGGCCATTAAAGCTTTCTTT. It translates to CASSFGEGGAIKAFF.

CDR3 sequence reads: CASSRDRGSWEQYF. CDR3 in DNA: TGCGCCAGCTCCCGGGACAGGGGATCTTGGGAGCAGTACTTC. This chain uses TRBV5-1 with TRBJ2-7; 10 nucleotides line up with TRBD1. CDR3 size: 14 residues. Trimming cost V 7 bases and J 7 bases; bases outside gene matches: 11. The germline V gene encodes CDR1 SGHRS and CDR2 YFSETQ.

This CDR3 reads CASSVVPLALRANYGYTF. In DNA form, the CDR3 reads TGTGCCAGCAGCGTAGTCCCCCTCGCTCTCCGAGCTAACTATGGCTACACCTTC. The chain has TRBV9 and TRBJ1-2; D not certain. V lost 0 bases, J lost 0 bases, and 18 bases lay in between. Germline lookup yields CDR1 SGDLS and CDR2 YYNGEE. CDR3 length: 18 residues.

The chain uses TRBV5-1 and TRBJ1-4; D not resolved. Germline assignment: CDR1 SGHRS and CDR2 YFSETQ. The CDR3 spans 15 residues. The V end lost 6 bases, the J end lost 8 bases, and 20 bases lay between the germline ends. The CDR3 spells CASKPPGNGKEKLFF. The DNA for the CDR3 is TGCGCCAGCAAACCCCCGGGAAACGGAAAGGAAAAACTGTTTTTT.

This clone has a handful of counts. The rearrangement joins TRBV7-2 to TRBJ1-4; a weak D match, TRBD1 (5 bases). Trimming shortened V by 1 base and J by 5 bases, and 11 bases separated the two germline ends. This CDR3 contains 15 residues. Germline V gene data show CDR1 as SGHTA and CDR2 as FQGNSA. CDR3 loop: CASSLETALNEKLFF. The DNA of the CDR3 is TGTGCCAGCAGCTTAGAGACAGCCCTAAATGAAAAACTGTTTTTT.

This chain uses TRBV11-3 with TRBJ2-7; a weak D match, TRBD1 (5 bases). This CDR3 contains 17 residues. Germline CDR1 is SGHNT and CDR2 is YENEEA. V was clipped by 0 bases and J by 3 bases, with 18 bases between them. The CDR3 spells CASSLDRTPRESYEQYV. The CDR3 nucleotides are TGTGCCAGCAGCTTAGATAGGACACCCAGAGAAAGCTACGAGCAGTACGTC.

The chain carries TRBV19 and TRBJ2-2; 9 bases fit TRBD2. Trimming took 10 bases from V and 0 from J; bases not matched to a gene: 9. The CDR3 loop spans 16 amino acids. The germline V gene encodes CDR1 LNHDA and CDR2 SQIVND (reference sequence). Here the CDR3 DNA reads TGTGCCACCAACGTGCGGGGGGGAACGAACACCGGGGAGCTGTTTTTT. Translated, it gives CATNVRGGTNTGELFF.

Turning to this clone: A junction boundary mismatches the germline segment, possibly from a read error. The chain couples TRBV7-9 to TRBJ1-2; D unresolved. The germline V gene encodes CDR1 SEHNR and CDR2 FQNEAQ (reference sequence). This CDR3 is built from 15 residues. In nucleotides, the CDR3 is TGTTCCAGCAGCTCCAGTCAGATAAAAAACTATGGCTACACCTTC. It translates to CSSSSSQIKNYGYTF.